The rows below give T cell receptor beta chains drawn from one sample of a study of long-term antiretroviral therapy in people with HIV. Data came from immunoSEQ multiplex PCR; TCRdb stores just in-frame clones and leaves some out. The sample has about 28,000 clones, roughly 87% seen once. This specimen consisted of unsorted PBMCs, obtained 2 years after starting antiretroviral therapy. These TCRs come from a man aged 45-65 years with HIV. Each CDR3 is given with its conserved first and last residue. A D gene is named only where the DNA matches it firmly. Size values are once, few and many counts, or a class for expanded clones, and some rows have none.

CDR3 DNA: TGCGCCAGCAGTGTCGGCAGGTGGTCCGAGCAGTACTTC; CDR3 protein: CASSVGRWSEQYF; CDR3 length: 13; D gene: -; clone size: -; J gene: TRBJ2-7; V gene: TRBV10-2
CDR3 DNA: TGCGCCAGCAGTCTCGGTCCGGGACTGGGAGGAGAGACCCAGTACTTC; CDR3 protein: CASSLGPGLGGETQYF; CDR3 length: 16; D gene: -; clone size: once; J gene: TRBJ2-5; V gene: TRBV4-1
CDR3 DNA: TGTGCCAGCAGCTTAATAGGGCATTCCTACAATGAGCAGTTCTTC; CDR3 protein: CASSLIGHSYNEQFF; CDR3 length: 15; D gene: -; clone size: -; J gene: TRBJ2-1; V gene: TRBV11-3
CDR3 DNA: TGTGCCAGCAGTGAAGCGATCAGACGGAATTCACCCCTCCACTTT; CDR3 protein: CASSEAIRRNSPLHF; CDR3 length: 15; D gene: -; clone size: few; J gene: TRBJ1-6; V gene: TRBV6-1
CDR3 DNA: TGCGCCAGCAGCCAAGATATATCCACTGAAGCTTTCTTT; CDR3 protein: CASSQDISTEAFF; CDR3 length: 13; D gene: -; clone size: -; J gene: TRBJ1-1; V gene: TRBV4-3
CDR3 DNA: TGTGCCAGCACCCAGACTAGCGGGAGCTCCTACGAGCAGTACTTC; CDR3 protein: CASTQTSGSSYEQYF; CDR3 length: 15; D gene: TRBD2; clone size: -; J gene: TRBJ2-7; V gene: TRBV6-6
CDR3 DNA: TGTGCCAGCAGCTTAGGGGGCCAGGGGGCGCGGGAGCAGTACTTC; CDR3 protein: CASSLGGQGAREQYF; CDR3 length: 15; D gene: TRBD1; clone size: -; J gene: TRBJ2-7; V gene: TRBV7-9
CDR3 DNA: TGCGCCAGCAGCCAAGACAGGGGGCCGAACACTGAAGCTTTCTTT; CDR3 protein: CASSQDRGPNTEAFF; CDR3 length: 15; D gene: TRBD1; clone size: -; J gene: TRBJ1-1; V gene: TRBV4-3
CDR3 DNA: TGTGCCATCAGTGAGTCGGTATACAATGAGCAGTTCTTC; CDR3 protein: CAISESVYNEQFF; CDR3 length: 13; D gene: -; clone size: -; J gene: TRBJ2-1; V gene: TRBV10-3
CDR3 DNA: TGTGCCAGCAGTTGGGGGAGGGGGCGAGGCTACACCTTC; CDR3 protein: CASSWGRGRGYTF; CDR3 length: 13; D gene: TRBD1; clone size: -; J gene: TRBJ1-2; V gene: TRBV28
CDR3 DNA: TGTGCCAGCAGCCAAACGGGCCAAGGGGCTAACTATGGCTACACCTTC; CDR3 protein: CASSQTGQGANYGYTF; CDR3 length: 16; D gene: -; clone size: -; J gene: TRBJ1-2; V gene: TRBV14
CDR3 DNA: TGTGCCAGCAGTCTCGGACAGGGGTCTGGCTACACCTTC; CDR3 protein: CASSLGQGSGYTF; CDR3 length: 13; D gene: TRBD1; clone size: medium-sized; J gene: TRBJ1-2; V gene: TRBV27
CDR3 DNA: TGCGCCAGCAGCCAAGGAGGGGACAGGGATGAAAAACTGTTTTTT; CDR3 protein: CASSQGGDRDEKLFF; CDR3 length: 15; D gene: TRBD1; clone size: -; J gene: TRBJ1-4; V gene: TRBV4-1
CDR3 DNA: TGTGCCAGCTTAACCATGGGGACAGGGGGCGAAGGAGCCAAAAACATTCAGTACTTC; CDR3 protein: CASLTMGTGGEGAKNIQYF; CDR3 length: 19; D gene: TRBD1; clone size: -; J gene: TRBJ2-4; V gene: TRBV18
CDR3 DNA: TGTGCCAGCAGGCGCCACCTAACACTAGCGGGGACTACAGATACGCAGTATTTT; CDR3 protein: CASRRHLTLAGTTDTQYF; CDR3 length: 18; D gene: TRBD2; clone size: once; J gene: TRBJ2-3; V gene: TRBV7-9
CDR3 DNA: TGTGCCAGCAGCTTAGAATGGCCCCTGAACACTGAAGCTTTCTTT; CDR3 protein: CASSLEWPLNTEAFF; CDR3 length: 15; D gene: -; clone size: -; J gene: TRBJ1-1; V gene: TRBV7-2
CDR3 DNA: TGTGCCTCAAAGAGGGTGTTTTCTGGCTACACCTTC; CDR3 protein: CASKRVFSGYTF; CDR3 length: 12; D gene: -; clone size: -; J gene: TRBJ1-2; V gene: TRBV7-9
CDR3 DNA: TGCGCCAGCAGCTTGACGGGCCCCAAACCGGCAGATACGCAGTATTTT; CDR3 protein: CASSLTGPKPADTQYF; CDR3 length: 16; D gene: -; clone size: -; J gene: TRBJ2-3; V gene: TRBV5-1
CDR3 DNA: TGTGCCAGCAGCTTGAGAGGGGGCTGGGCCAAAAACATTCAGTACTTC; CDR3 protein: CASSLRGGWAKNIQYF; CDR3 length: 16; D gene: TRBD1; clone size: -; J gene: TRBJ2-4; V gene: TRBV5-4
CDR3 DNA: TGTGCCAGCAGCACAGGGACAGTTTACAATGAGCAGTTCTTC; CDR3 protein: CASSTGTVYNEQFF; CDR3 length: 14; D gene: TRBD1; clone size: -; J gene: TRBJ2-1; V gene: TRBV11-3
CDR3 DNA: TGTGCCAGTAGTAGGACGGACCGGGGGTATGGTCAGCCCCAGCATTTT; CDR3 protein: CASSRTDRGYGQPQHF; CDR3 length: 16; D gene: -; clone size: -; J gene: TRBJ1-5; V gene: TRBV19
CDR3 DNA: TGCGCCAGCAGCTTGGCCCTCTTCGGGGGAGGAGAGACCCAGTACTTC; CDR3 protein: CASSLALFGGGETQYF; CDR3 length: 16; D gene: -; clone size: once; J gene: TRBJ2-5; V gene: TRBV5-1
CDR3 DNA: TGCGCCAGCAGCCAAGAATCCCCCTGGGTCTCCGGGAATCAGCCCCAGCATTTT; CDR3 protein: CASSQESPWVSGNQPQHF; CDR3 length: 18; D gene: -; clone size: -; J gene: TRBJ1-5; V gene: TRBV4-3
CDR3 DNA: TGCGCCAGCAGCCAAGGGGGACAGGGGGCTGAAGCTTTCTTT; CDR3 protein: CASSQGGQGAEAFF; CDR3 length: 14; D gene: TRBD1; clone size: -; J gene: TRBJ1-1; V gene: TRBV4-3
CDR3 DNA: TGCGCCAGCAGCCCTGATGGGGGGACCGGGGAGCTGTTTTTT; CDR3 protein: CASSPDGGTGELFF; CDR3 length: 14; D gene: -; clone size: -; J gene: TRBJ2-2; V gene: TRBV4-3
CDR3 DNA: TGTGCCAGCATTCGGACAGGGATTATCTATGGCTACACCTTC; CDR3 protein: CASIRTGIIYGYTF; CDR3 length: 14; D gene: TRBD1; clone size: -; J gene: TRBJ1-2; V gene: TRBV6-1
CDR3 DNA: TGTGCCAGCAGCTTAGGGTTTGGCAGGGTAGGCTCCGGGGAGCTGTTTTTT; CDR3 protein: CASSLGFGRVGSGELFF; CDR3 length: 17; D gene: -; clone size: -; J gene: TRBJ2-2; V gene: TRBV7-2
CDR3 DNA: TGTGCCATCAGTGGAACTAGCGCTTACACAGATACGCAGTATTTT; CDR3 protein: CAISGTSAYTDTQYF; CDR3 length: 15; D gene: TRBD2; clone size: -; J gene: TRBJ2-3; V gene: TRBV10-3